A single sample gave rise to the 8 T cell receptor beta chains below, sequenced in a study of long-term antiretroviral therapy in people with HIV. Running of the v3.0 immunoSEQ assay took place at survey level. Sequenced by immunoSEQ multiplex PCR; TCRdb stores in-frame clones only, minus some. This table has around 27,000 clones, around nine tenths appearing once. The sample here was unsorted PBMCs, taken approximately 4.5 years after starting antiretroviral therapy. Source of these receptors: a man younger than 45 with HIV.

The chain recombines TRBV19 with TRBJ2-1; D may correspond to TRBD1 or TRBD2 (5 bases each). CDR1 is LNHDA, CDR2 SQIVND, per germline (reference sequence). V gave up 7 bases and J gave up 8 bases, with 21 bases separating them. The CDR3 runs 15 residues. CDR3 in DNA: TGTGCCAGTACCTTGACAGTCGGGGCTATGCATGAGCAGTTCTTC. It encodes CASTLTVGAMHEQFF.

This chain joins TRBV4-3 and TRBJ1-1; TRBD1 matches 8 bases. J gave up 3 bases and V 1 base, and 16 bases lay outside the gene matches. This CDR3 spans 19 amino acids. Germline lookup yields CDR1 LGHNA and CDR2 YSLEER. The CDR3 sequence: CASSQGTGFSYTDHTEAFF. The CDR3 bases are TGCGCCAGCAGCCAAGGGACAGGGTTTTCATACACGGACCACACTGAAGCTTTCTTT.

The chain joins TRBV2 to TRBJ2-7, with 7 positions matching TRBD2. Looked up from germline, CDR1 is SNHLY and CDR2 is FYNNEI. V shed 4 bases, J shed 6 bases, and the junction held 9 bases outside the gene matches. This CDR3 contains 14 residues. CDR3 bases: TGTGCCAGCAGTGGGGAGGGGTCCCCCTTCGAGCAGTACTTC. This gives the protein CASSGEGSPFEQYF.

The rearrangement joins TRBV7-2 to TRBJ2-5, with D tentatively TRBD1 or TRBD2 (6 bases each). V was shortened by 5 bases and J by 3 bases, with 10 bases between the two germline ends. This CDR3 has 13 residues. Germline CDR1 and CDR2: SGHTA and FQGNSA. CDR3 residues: CASSRGVEETQYF. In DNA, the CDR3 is TGTGCCAGCAGCAGGGGGGTAGAAGAGACCCAGTACTTC.

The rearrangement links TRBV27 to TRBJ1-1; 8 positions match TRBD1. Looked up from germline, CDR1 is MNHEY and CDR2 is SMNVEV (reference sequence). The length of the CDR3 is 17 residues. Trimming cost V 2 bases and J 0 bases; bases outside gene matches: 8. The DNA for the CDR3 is TGTGCCAGCAGTTTACGGGGGACAGGTGGTTTGAACACTGAAGCTTTCTTT. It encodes CASSLRGTGGLNTEAFF.

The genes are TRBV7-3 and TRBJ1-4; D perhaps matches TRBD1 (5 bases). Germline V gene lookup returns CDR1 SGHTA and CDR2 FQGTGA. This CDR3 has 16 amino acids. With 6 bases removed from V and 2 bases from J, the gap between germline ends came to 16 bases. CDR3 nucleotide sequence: TGTGCCAGCAGTTCTTATTTGGGGGGGACTAATGAAAAACTGTTTTTT. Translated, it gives CASSSYLGGTNEKLFF.

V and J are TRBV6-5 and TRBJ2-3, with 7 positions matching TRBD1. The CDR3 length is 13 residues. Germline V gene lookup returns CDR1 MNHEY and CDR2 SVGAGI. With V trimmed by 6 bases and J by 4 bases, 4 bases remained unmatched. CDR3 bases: TGTGCCAGCAGAATACAGGGGTCAGATACGCAGTATTTT. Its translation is CASRIQGSDTQYF.

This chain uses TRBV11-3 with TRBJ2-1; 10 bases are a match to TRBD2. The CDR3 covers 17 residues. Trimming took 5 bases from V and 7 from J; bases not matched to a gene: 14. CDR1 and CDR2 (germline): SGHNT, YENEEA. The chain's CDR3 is CASSARGAGGRMNEQFF. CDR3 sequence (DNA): TGTGCCAGCAGCGCCCGGGGAGCGGGGGGGCGAATGAATGAGCAGTTCTTC.